A selection of T cell receptor beta chains follows, all from one sample in a study of immune heterogeneity within non-small cell lung tumors. TCRdb itself ran the multiplex PCR reads through MiXCR, one entry per CDR3 protein. The sample carries about 21,000 distinct CDR3 sequences, 28% recorded once. Input material: lung tumor tissue. These TCRs come from a man between 40 and 49 years old with non-small cell lung cancer. Both conserved end residues are part of each CDR3. The D gene is left open where the match is weak. Only some rows state a clone size, as once, few, many or a class for expanded clones.

j_call clone_size d_call v_call cdr3_aa cdr3_nt
TRBJ2-7 medium-sized - TRBV12-3/TRBV12-4 CASSLTNEQYF TGTGCCAGCAGCCTGACGAACGAGCAGTACTTC
TRBJ1-1 - - TRBV24-1 CATSKEGPGTEAFF TGTGCCACCAGCAAGGAGGGGCCGGGCACTGAAGCTTTCTTT
TRBJ2-2 - - TRBV28 CDSRAGGTGELFF TGTGACAGCAGGGCCGGTGGCACCGGGGAGCTGTTTTTT
TRBJ1-1 few - TRBV11-3 CASSLWRNSNTEAFF TGTGCCAGCAGCTTATGGAGAAACTCGAACACTGAAGCTTTCTTT
TRBJ1-6 few - TRBV7-6 CASSPPGGDSPLHF TGTGCCAGCAGCCCCCCCGGAGGGGATTCACCCCTCCACTTT
TRBJ2-5 few - TRBV6-2/TRBV6-3 CASSYSSGVQYF TGTGCCAGCAGTTACTCGTCGGGGGTCCAGTACTTC
TRBJ1-6 many - TRBV2 CASSKTTGTSKWSSPLHF TGTGCCAGCAGTAAGACAACAGGAACGTCCAAATGGAGTTCACCCCTCCACTTT
TRBJ2-1 - TRBD1 TRBV2 CAGRQGAQSNEQFF TGTGCCGGGAGACAGGGGGCCCAGTCCAATGAGCAGTTCTTC
TRBJ2-5 - TRBD1 TRBV7-2 CASSFHGQGFLETQYF TGTGCCAGCAGCTTTCACGGACAGGGCTTCCTAGAGACCCAGTACTTC
TRBJ2-5 many TRBD2 TRBV5-1 CASSLGGTSGRRETQYF TGCGCCAGCAGCTTGGGGGGGACTAGCGGGAGGAGAGAGACCCAGTACTTC
TRBJ2-1 many - TRBV12-3/TRBV12-4 CASSRTLSSYNEQFF TGTGCCAGCAGCCGCACCCTGAGCTCCTACAATGAGCAGTTCTTC
TRBJ2-5 - - TRBV6-1 CASTPQETQYF TGTGCCAGCACCCCCCAAGAGACCCAGTACTTC
TRBJ2-4 few TRBD1 TRBV6-1 CASSFDRETKNIQYF TGTGCCAGCAGCTTCGACAGGGAGACCAAAAACATTCAGTACTTC
TRBJ1-4 once - TRBV27 CASSSLGEKLSF TGTGCCAGCAGCTCACTTGGTGAAAAACTGTCTTTT
TRBJ1-6 medium-sized - TRBV12-3/TRBV12-4 CASSQGEDSPLHF TGTGCCAGCAGCCAAGGGGAGGATTCACCCCTCCACTTT
TRBJ2-3 many - TRBV6-1 CASSPRRADTQYF TGTGCCAGCAGCCCCCGGAGGGCAGATACGCAGTATTTT
TRBJ2-3 - - TRBV5-5 CASRNRASRTDTQYF TGTGCCAGCAGAAACCGGGCCTCCAGGACAGATACGCAGTATTTT
TRBJ2-2 many - TRBV11-3 CASSFGGGGWTGELFF TGTGCCAGCAGCTTTGGGGGAGGGGGATGGACCGGGGAGCTGTTTTTT
TRBJ1-1 few - TRBV16 CASSQVSGATEAFF TGTGCCAGCAGCCAAGTCTCGGGGGCGACTGAAGCTTTCTTT
TRBJ1-1 - - TRBV20-1 CSARELDSEAFF TGCAGTGCTAGAGAACTTGACAGTGAAGCTTTCTTT
TRBJ2-2 - - TRBV7-8 CASSSLGGALTGELFF TGTGCCAGCAGCTCCCTGGGGGGGGCGCTAACCGGGGAGCTGTTTTTT
TRBJ2-7 medium-sized - TRBV15 CATSREVVLGYEQYF TGTGCCACCAGCAGAGAGGTCGTTTTGGGCTACGAGCAGTACTTC
TRBJ1-1 few - TRBV7-9 CASSFPDAANTEAFF TGTGCCAGCAGCTTCCCGGACGCCGCGAACACTGAAGCTTTCTTT
TRBJ1-5 many - TRBV12-3/TRBV12-4 CASSLLGNQPQHF TGTGCCAGCAGTTTGTTGGGTAACCAGCCCCAGCATTTT
TRBJ2-4 - TRBD2 TRBV7-2 CASSLGTGGLEDF TGTGCCAGCAGCTTAGGGACGGGAGGACTTGAGGACTTC